Given below is one T cell receptor beta chain in context. The data stem from a study of blood T cell repertoires in COVID-19. Across the study: COVID-19 samples, acute and convalescent, were from the United States, Italy and Spain.

Data came from immunoSEQ multiplex PCR; TCRdb stores just in-frame clones and leaves some out. Altogether more than 300,000 clones are present, approximately 90% being singletons, with the ten largest covering about 4%. Germline CDR1 SGHRS, CDR2 YFSETQ. The CDR3 spans 14 residues. V dropped 4 bases and J dropped 6; count of bases not matched to a gene: 7. J is TRBJ2-3 and V is TRBV5-1; 8 bases are shared with TRBD1. This TCR was sampled from a man younger than 45 who had recovered from COVID-19. Specimen: PBMCs or T cells enriched from blood (not recorded which). The CDR3, as DNA: TGCGCCAGCAGCCTAGGACAGGGTGGGGATACGCAGTATTTT. Protein product: CASSLGQGGDTQYF.